A single T cell receptor (beta chain) is shown here with its context. Antigen: not known. Deep sequencing aimed at 1 in 200,000 to 1 in 1 million T cells' resolution. Here immunoSEQ multiplex PCR was the method, and the copy in TCRdb shows in-frame clones only, minus some. The sample lists 12,000 or so clones, 75% to 85% occurring once. The germline V gene encodes CDR1 LGHNA and CDR2 YNFKEQ. V gave up 0 bases and J gave up 6 bases, with 18 bases separating them. This CDR3 is 18 amino acids long. The record originates from a study of cytotoxic CD8 clonotypes in ibrutinib-treated CLL. Study-wide context: Response sampling occurred after a median around 12 months of treatment (range 6 to 36). Study observations and caveats: Public clonotypes occurred uncommonly; on treatment, they contracted or remained stable.

The source material was PBMCs, sampled at disease progression, from a patient treated with ibrutinib. The rearrangement links TRBV4-2 to TRBJ1-6; D gene ambiguous. The source is a human donor with chronic lymphocytic leukemia. In DNA form, the CDR3 reads TGTGCCAGCAGCCAAGATGACGTGATGGCCGTATTTAATTCACCCCTCCACTTT. Translating it yields CASSQDDVMAVFNSPLHF.